This passage covers 2 T cell receptor beta chains from one sample sequenced in a study of OX40 agonist ivuxolimab in advanced cancers. Produced via immunoSEQ multiplex PCR; TCRdb's table is partial and in-frame only. The sample holds about 80,000 clones, around 92% seen once. Sequencing was performed on CD4+ or CD8+ T cells sorted from blood, taken in a trial of the OX40 agonist ivuxolimab. All receptors derive from an adult with an advanced solid tumor such as melanoma, head and neck, liver or kidney cancer.

The genes are TRBV7-9 and TRBJ2-5; TRBD1 aligns across 7 bases. There are 13 residues in the CDR3. The V segment lost 5 bases and the J segment 3 bases; nucleotides outside the gene matches: 3. Germline CDR1 reads SEHNR; CDR2 reads FQNEAQ (reference sequence). As DNA, the CDR3 is TGTGCCAGCAGCGGAACAGGGGAAGAGACCCAGTACTTC. This codes for CASSGTGEETQYF. Full variable domain (remainder filled in from reference TRBV7-9 and TRBJ2-5): DTGVSQNPRHKITKRGQNVTFRCDPISEHNRLYWYRQTLGQGPEFLTYFQNEAQLEKSRLLSDRFSAERPKGSFSTLEIQRTEQGDSAMYLCASSGTGEETQYFGPGTRLLVL.

DNA of the CDR3: TGTGCCAGCAGCTTTAGGGACAGGTCCTCCTACGAGCAGTACTTC. Translating gives CASSFRDRSSYEQYF. The V and J genes are TRBV11-3 and TRBJ2-7; TRBD1 matches 8 bases. V shed 3 bases, J shed 0 bases, and the junction held 4 bases outside the gene matches. From germline, CDR1 is SGHNT and CDR2 YENEEA. The CDR3 is 15 residues long.